A selection of T cell receptor beta chains follows, all from one sample in a study of blood T cell repertoires in COVID-19. Clones were sequenced by immunoSEQ multiplex PCR, and TCRdb holds only the in-frame ones, with some missing. The data hold 99,000 or so clones, with 82% observed a single time. The source material was peripheral blood. The origin of the receptors is a man aged 55-75 years with acute or convalescent COVID-19. CDR3s include the opening cysteine and the closing phenylalanine or tryptophan. A D gene is named only where the DNA matches it firmly. Clone size appears in some rows only: once, few, many, or a class for an expanded clone.

clone size,V gene,D gene,J gene,CDR3 DNA,CDR3 protein
.,TRBV9,TRBD1,TRBJ1-6,TGTGCCAGCAGCCCCCGGACAGGGGGCAATTCACCCCTCCACTTT,CASSPRTGGNSPLHF
.,TRBV11-3,.,TRBJ2-3,TGTGCCAGCAGCCTGGTCCGAGCCCTCGGCACAGATACGCAGTATTTT,CASSLVRALGTDTQYF
few,TRBV5-1,TRBD1,TRBJ1-1,TGCGCCAGCAGCTCGGGGACAGGGGGCACTGAAGCTTTCTTT,CASSSGTGGTEAFF
.,TRBV18,.,TRBJ1-2,TGTGCCAGCTCACCCGACGGAGACTATGGCTACACCTTC,CASSPDGDYGYTF
.,TRBV7-2,TRBD2,TRBJ2-7,TGTGCCAGCAGCTCAGGACTAGCGGGATCCGAGCAGTACTTC,CASSSGLAGSEQYF
.,TRBV2,.,TRBJ2-1,TGTGCCAGCAGCGCGGGGTACAATGAGCAGTTCTTC,CASSAGYNEQFF
.,TRBV11-3,TRBD1,TRBJ2-2,TGTGCCAGCAGCCCACAGGGGCCGAACACCGGGGAGCTGTTTTTT,CASSPQGPNTGELFF
.,TRBV18,.,TRBJ1-1,TGTGCCAGCTCACCTCTCCTCTCAGAGGGCACTGAAGCTTTCTTT,CASSPLLSEGTEAFF
.,TRBV30,TRBD1,TRBJ2-3,TGTGCCTGGTCCCGGGACAGGGGGTCAGATACGCAGTATTTT,CAWSRDRGSDTQYF
.,TRBV4-3,.,TRBJ1-2,TGCGCCAGCAGCCAAGAAACAGGGAGTTATGGCTACACCTTC,CASSQETGSYGYTF
.,TRBV11-3,.,TRBJ2-1,TGTGCCAGCAGCTTCCGATCGGCAGGGAAGCAGTTCTTC,CASSFRSAGKQFF
.,TRBV7-2,TRBD2,TRBJ2-7,TGTGCCAGCAGGTTGGGACTAGCGCGCGACGAGCAGTACTTC,CASRLGLARDEQYF
few,TRBV19,.,TRBJ1-3,TGTGCCAGTTCGACAGTCGGCTCTGGAAACACCATATATTTT,CASSTVGSGNTIYF
.,TRBV5-1,TRBD1,TRBJ1-1,TGCGCCAGCAGTTCACAGGGGGGGAACACTGAAGCTTTCTTT,CASSSQGGNTEAFF
once,TRBV24-1,.,TRBJ2-3,TGTGCCACCAGTGCCCCCCAAGATACGCAGTATTTT,CATSAPQDTQYF
few,TRBV5-1,.,TRBJ1-6,TGCGCCAGCAGGAGCTCCTATAATTCACCCCTCCACTTT,CASRSSYNSPLHF
.,TRBV7-8,TRBD1,TRBJ1-1,TGTGCCAGCAGCTTCACCCGACAGGGCTACACTGAAGCTTTCTTT,CASSFTRQGYTEAFF
.,TRBV29-1,TRBD1,TRBJ2-5,TGCAGCGCGTCCGGACAGGGAGAGACCCAGTACTTC,CSASGQGETQYF
.,TRBV11-2,TRBD1,TRBJ2-3,TGTGCCAGCAGCTTGGACAGGTCCCGAGATACGCAGTATTTT,CASSLDRSRDTQYF
.,TRBV9,.,TRBJ1-4,TGTGCCAGCAGCGTAGAAGGAGAGCAAGGAAAACTGTTTTTT,CASSVEGEQGKLFF
.,TRBV10-3,TRBD2,TRBJ2-2,TGTGCCATCAGTCTCGGGGGGGCCTCTAGCACCGGGGAGCTGTTTTTT,CAISLGGASSTGELFF
.,TRBV11-2,TRBD1,TRBJ1-4,TGTGCCAGCAGCTTAGACGGGACAGGGAGCGGAAGGGAAAAACTGTTTTTT,CASSLDGTGSGREKLFF
few,TRBV9,.,TRBJ2-2,TGTGCCAGCAGCGTAGACCAGGGGGGAACCGGGGAGCTGTTTTTT,CASSVDQGGTGELFF
.,TRBV11-2,TRBD1,TRBJ1-1,TGTGCCAGCAGCCGTGGGACAGGACAGAACACTGAAGCTTTCTTT,CASSRGTGQNTEAFF
.,TRBV18,TRBD1,TRBJ1-6,TGTGCCAGCTCAAGCCGGGACAGAAGCTCCTATAATTCACCCCTCCACTTT,CASSSRDRSSYNSPLHF
.,TRBV5-5,.,TRBJ1-4,TGTGCCAGCAGCTATGGACAGAGTGCAACTAATGAAAAACTGTTTTTT,CASSYGQSATNEKLFF
.,TRBV7-3,TRBD1,TRBJ2-2,TGTGCCAGCAGCGCCACAGGGGGTACCGGGGAGCTGTTTTTT,CASSATGGTGELFF
many,TRBV5-1,.,TRBJ2-3,TGCGCCAGCAGCTTGGGGTGGGACACCATCACAGATACGCAGTATTTT,CASSLGWDTITDTQYF
.,TRBV27,TRBD1,TRBJ1-6,TGTGCCAGCGGGGGACAGAGAGGGGATATTTCACCCCTCCACTTT,CASGGQRGDISPLHF
.,TRBV6-5,.,TRBJ1-4,TGTGCCAGCAGCCGAACAGACAGCGATGAAAAACTGTTTTTT,CASSRTDSDEKLFF
.,TRBV20-1,.,TRBJ1-1,TGCAGTGCTAGAGCACAGGGTTTTGCTTTCTTT,CSARAQGFAFF
.,TRBV28,.,TRBJ1-1,TGTGCCAGCAGTTTAAGGGCCAGGGGCACTGAAGCTTTCTTT,CASSLRARGTEAFF
.,TRBV4-1,TRBD1,TRBJ2-6,TGCGCCAGCAGCCTCACGACAGGGGGACGCTCTGGGGCCAACGTCCTGACTTTC,CASSLTTGGRSGANVLTF
.,TRBV29-1,TRBD1,TRBJ2-7,TGCAGCGTTAGCCACTGGGGACAGGGCTACGAGCAGTACTTC,CSVSHWGQGYEQYF
once,TRBV5-8,.,TRBJ2-7,TGTGCCAGCAGCTTGCACCGGGTACACTCCTACGAGCAGTACTTC,CASSLHRVHSYEQYF
.,TRBV20-1,.,TRBJ1-5,TGCAGTGCTAGTGACAGTCCCAATCAGCCCCAGCATTTT,CSASDSPNQPQHF
.,TRBV10-3,.,TRBJ2-7,TGTGCCATCAGTGAAGGCGGCGGGAACTCCTACGAGCAGTACTTC,CAISEGGGNSYEQYF
.,TRBV3-1/TRBV3-2,TRBD1,TRBJ2-2,TGTGCCAGCAGTGGATGGGACAGGAACACCGGGGAGCTGTTTTTT,CASSGWDRNTGELFF
.,TRBV2,.,TRBJ2-2,TGTGCCAGCAGTTACACCGCCGGGGAGCTGTTTTTT,CASSYTAGELFF
.,TRBV19,TRBD1,TRBJ1-5,TGTGCCAGTAAGGAGCAGGGGGCGCCGAAAGGCAATCAGCCCCAGCATTTT,CASKEQGAPKGNQPQHF
.,TRBV28,TRBD1,TRBJ1-5,TGTGCCAGCAGTTCCGGGACAGGGGGCCTGGATCAGCCCCAGCATTTT,CASSSGTGGLDQPQHF
.,TRBV10-2,.,TRBJ1-6,TGCGCCAGCAGTCCGGTACCCATAAACGATTCACCCCTCCACTTT,CASSPVPINDSPLHF
.,TRBV5-4,.,TRBJ1-3,TGTGCCAGCAGCCTACAGGGTACTGGAAACACCATATATTTT,CASSLQGTGNTIYF
.,TRBV6-5,.,TRBJ1-2,TGTGCCAGCAGCCTTTCGGACAGCCGGGCGGGCTACACCTTC,CASSLSDSRAGYTF
.,TRBV21-1,.,TRBJ1-1,TGTGCCAGCAGCAAAGAAATATCGGGGTGGGTCGCTGAAGCTTTCTTT,CASSKEISGWVAEAFF